Listed below are T cell receptor beta chains from one sample, sequenced in a study of cytomegalovirus exposure and HLA in healthy donors. Libraries were prepared by immunoSEQ multiplex PCR; TCRdb keeps only in-frame clonotypes and omits some of them. The repertoire has about 71,000 clones, approximately 94% of them found once; the top ten carry more than 0.9%. The sample taken for sequencing was PBMCs. Receptors were obtained from a woman aged 18-30 years in good health and CMV-seronegative. CDR3s include the opening cysteine and the closing phenylalanine or tryptophan.

j_call cdr3_length v_call cdr3_aa
TRBJ1-1 14 TRBV5-4 CASSFYAGGPEAFF
TRBJ1-5 16 TRBV4-2 CASSLGTGVNNQPQHF
TRBJ2-3 15 TRBV7-8 CASSFSPGGEDTQYF
TRBJ1-2 18 TRBV14 CASSQNQGGQGIVRGYTF
TRBJ1-1 15 TRBV7-9 CASSPFAAANTEAFF
TRBJ2-7 14 TRBV10-2 CASSELDLFYEQYF
TRBJ2-1 14 TRBV27 CASSPGTGYNEQFF
TRBJ2-5 12 TRBV29-1 CSVEDTGETQYF
TRBJ2-5 13 TRBV7-9 CASEESDQETQYF
TRBJ1-4 15 TRBV7-8 CASSLARSGVEKLFF
TRBJ1-1 13 TRBV11-2 CASSLDQGTEAFF
TRBJ2-7 13 TRBV6-6 CASSLGLAYEQYF
TRBJ2-5 16 TRBV6-1 CASSEEIAGVKETQYF
TRBJ2-1 12 TRBV15 CATSTFSGFEFF
TRBJ2-7 14 TRBV13 CASSTGLANDEQYF
TRBJ1-6 15 TRBV7-2 CASRPSGHYNSPLHF
TRBJ2-1 15 TRBV7-3 CASSLMAGGPDEQFF
TRBJ1-1 13 TRBV7-3 CASSAGVNTEAFF
TRBJ1-2 14 TRBV28 CASSFQGGGYGYTF
TRBJ2-1 13 TRBV18 CASSPRERNEQFF
TRBJ1-4 15 TRBV18 CASSQRTGGIEKLFF
TRBJ1-4 15 TRBV28 CASSLSSGFNEKLFF
TRBJ2-1 16 TRBV7-6 CASSQPDWDRDNEQFF
TRBJ2-3 15 TRBV5-1 CASSPGQPSTDTQYF
TRBJ2-7 15 TRBV4-2 CASSQGLAGSYEQYF
TRBJ2-1 16 TRBV2 CASTLNPGISYNEQFF
TRBJ1-1 13 TRBV7-9 CASSFTTGTEAFF